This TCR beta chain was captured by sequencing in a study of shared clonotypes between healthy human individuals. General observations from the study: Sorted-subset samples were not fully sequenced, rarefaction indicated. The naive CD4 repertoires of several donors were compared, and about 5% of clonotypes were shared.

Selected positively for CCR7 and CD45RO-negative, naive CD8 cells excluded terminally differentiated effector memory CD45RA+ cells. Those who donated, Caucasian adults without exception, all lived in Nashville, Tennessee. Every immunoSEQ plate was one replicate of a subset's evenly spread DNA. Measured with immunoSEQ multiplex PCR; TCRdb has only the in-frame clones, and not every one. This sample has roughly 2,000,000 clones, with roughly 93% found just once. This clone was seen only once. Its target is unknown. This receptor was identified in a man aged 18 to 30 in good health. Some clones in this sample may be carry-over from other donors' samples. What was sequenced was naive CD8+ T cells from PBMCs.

CDR3 loop: CASSPGQIINPSYNEQFF. The CDR3 DNA is TGTGCCAGCAGTCCGGGACAGATTATAAATCCCTCCTACAATGAGCAGTTCTTC. The chain uses TRBV27 and TRBJ2-1, with TRBD1 matching over 7 bases. There are 18 residues in the CDR3. V shed 5 bases, J shed 0 bases, and the junction held 13 bases outside the gene matches. Per the germline V gene, CDR1 is MNHEY and CDR2 is SMNVEV (reference sequence).